The clone carrying this TCR beta chain was counted a few times. The data derive from a study of identical twins. Using its own MiXCR run on the 5' RACE reads, TCRdb lists one record per CDR3 protein. The sample carries around 100,000 distinct CDR3 sequences, less than 6.5% recorded once. The germline gives CDR1 SEHNR, CDR2 FQNEAQ (reference sequence). V dropped 5 bases and J dropped 10 bases, with 11 bases sitting between them. The CDR3 has 11 amino acids. This sequence was found in a woman in her fifties or sixties in good health. This rearrangement joins TRBV7-9 to TRBJ1-2; D ambiguous. The sequenced sample was memory T cells sorted from blood. The CDR3 sequence is CASSRELLYTF. The CDR3 DNA sequence: TGTGCCAGCAGCCGGGAGCTTCTCTACACCTTC.